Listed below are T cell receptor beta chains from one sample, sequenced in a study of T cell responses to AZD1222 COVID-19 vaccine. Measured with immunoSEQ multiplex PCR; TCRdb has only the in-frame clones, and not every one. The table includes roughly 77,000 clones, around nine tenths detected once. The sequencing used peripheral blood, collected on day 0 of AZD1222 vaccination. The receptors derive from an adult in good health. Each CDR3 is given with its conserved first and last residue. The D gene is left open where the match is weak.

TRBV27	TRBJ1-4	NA	TGTGCCAGCAGGGACCTTGGCCATGAAAAACTGTTTTTT	CASRDLGHEKLFF
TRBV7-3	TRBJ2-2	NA	TGTGCCAGCAGCTTAGGTGGGCCAGGCGGCACCGGGGAGCTGTTTTTT	CASSLGGPGGTGELFF
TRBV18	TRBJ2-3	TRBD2	TGTGCCAGCTCACGATCTAGCGGGGGAGATACGCAGTATTTT	CASSRSSGGDTQYF
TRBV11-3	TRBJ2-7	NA	TGTGCCAGCAGCCCAAGGGGCTCCTACGAGCAGTACTTC	CASSPRGSYEQYF
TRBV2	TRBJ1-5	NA	TGTGCCAGCAGTGAACTAGCCGGGGAGCAGCCCCAGCATTTT	CASSELAGEQPQHF
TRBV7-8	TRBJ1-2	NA	TGTGCCAGCAGCATATCACGTGACTATGGCTACACCTTC	CASSISRDYGYTF
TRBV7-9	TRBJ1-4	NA	TGTGCCAGCAGCGGGCGAGTAACTAATGAAAAACTGTTTTTT	CASSGRVTNEKLFF
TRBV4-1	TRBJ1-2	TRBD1	TGCGCCAGCAGCCAGGGCTGGACAGGGGGCTATGGCTACACCTTC	CASSQGWTGGYGYTF
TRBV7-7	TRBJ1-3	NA	TGTGCTAGCAGCTTGGACAGCTCTGGAAACACCATATATTTT	CASSLDSSGNTIYF
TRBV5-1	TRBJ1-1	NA	TGCGCCAGCAGCTTTTGGGGGAACACTGAAGCTTTCTTT	CASSFWGNTEAFF
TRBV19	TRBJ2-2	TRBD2	TGTGCCAGTAGTATCCGGACTAGCGGGGGAGCCCTCTTCACCGGGGAGCTGTTTTTT	CASSIRTSGGALFTGELFF
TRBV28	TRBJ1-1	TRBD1	TGTGCCAGCGCATCAACAGGGGCCCTGAACACTGAAGCTTTCTTT	CASASTGALNTEAFF
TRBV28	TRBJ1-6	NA	TGTGCCAGCCACGCCAGTGGGGTTCTTAGTTCACCCCTCCACTTT	CASHASGVLSSPLHF
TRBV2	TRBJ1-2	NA	TGTGCCAGCAGTGAGGCGGGGAGGAACTATGGCTACACCTTC	CASSEAGRNYGYTF
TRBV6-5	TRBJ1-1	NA	TGTGCCAGCAGTCTAGGGGTCACTGAAGCTTTCTTT	CASSLGVTEAFF
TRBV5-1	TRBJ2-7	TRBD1	TGCGCCAGCAGTCCCCAGGGGTCGGGACAGGGGTATATCCACGAGCAGTACTTC	CASSPQGSGQGYIHEQYF
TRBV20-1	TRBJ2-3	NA	TGCAGTGCTAGTAGGGATAGCACAGATACGCAGTATTTT	CSASRDSTDTQYF
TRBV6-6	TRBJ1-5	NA	TGTGCCAGCAGTTACTCGAGGCAGGATAGCAATCAGCCCCAGCATTTT	CASSYSRQDSNQPQHF
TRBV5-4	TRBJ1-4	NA	TGTGCCAGCAGCTTGGCCTTATCCGGGGCATCGAAAGAAAAACTGTTTTTT	CASSLALSGASKEKLFF
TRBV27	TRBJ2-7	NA	TGTGCCAGCAGTTTAGGGCAGTCCTACGAGCAGTACTTC	CASSLGQSYEQYF
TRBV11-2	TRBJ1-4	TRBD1	TGTGCCAGCAGCACATCCTGGGACAGAGGGGAAAAACTGTTTTTT	CASSTSWDRGEKLFF
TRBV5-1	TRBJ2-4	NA	TGCGCCAGCAGCTTGGATCCGGGGAGCATTCAGTACTTC	CASSLDPGSIQYF